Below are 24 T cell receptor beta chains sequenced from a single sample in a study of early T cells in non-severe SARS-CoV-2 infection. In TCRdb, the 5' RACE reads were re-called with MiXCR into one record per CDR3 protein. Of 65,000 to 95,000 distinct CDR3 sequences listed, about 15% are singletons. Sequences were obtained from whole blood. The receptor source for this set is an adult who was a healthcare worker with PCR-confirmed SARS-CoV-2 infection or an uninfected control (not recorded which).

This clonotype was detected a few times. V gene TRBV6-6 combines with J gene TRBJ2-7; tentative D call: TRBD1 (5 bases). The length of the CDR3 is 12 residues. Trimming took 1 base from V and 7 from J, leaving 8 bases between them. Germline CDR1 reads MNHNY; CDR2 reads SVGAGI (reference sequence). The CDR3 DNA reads TGTGCCAGCAGTTACTTCGACAGAGAGCAGTACTTC. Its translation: CASSYFDREQYF.

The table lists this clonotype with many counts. CDR3 loop: CASSQERGNYGYTF. The CDR3 DNA reads TGTGCCAGCAGCCAAGAGAGGGGGAACTATGGCTACACCTTC. V and J are TRBV3-1 and TRBJ1-2; TRBD1 is a possible D gene (6 bases). V shed 0 bases and J shed 2 bases, with 7 bases lying between them. The CDR3 runs to 14 residues. In germline, CDR1 is LGHDT, CDR2 YNNKEL (reference sequence). Complete variable domain (other parts from reference TRBV3-1 and TRBJ1-2): DTAVSQTPKYLVTQMGNDKSIKCEQNLGHDTMYWYKQDSKKFLKIMFSYNNKELIINETVPNRFSPKSPDKAHLNLHINSLELGDSAVYFCASSQERGNYGYTFGSGTRLTVV.

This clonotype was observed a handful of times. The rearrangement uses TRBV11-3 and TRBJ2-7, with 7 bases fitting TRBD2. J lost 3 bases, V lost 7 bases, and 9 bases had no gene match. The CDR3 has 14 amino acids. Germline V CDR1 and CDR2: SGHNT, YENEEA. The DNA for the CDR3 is TGTGCCAGCAACCTGGGGGGGGAGAACTACGAGCAGTACTTC. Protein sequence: CASNLGGENYEQYF.

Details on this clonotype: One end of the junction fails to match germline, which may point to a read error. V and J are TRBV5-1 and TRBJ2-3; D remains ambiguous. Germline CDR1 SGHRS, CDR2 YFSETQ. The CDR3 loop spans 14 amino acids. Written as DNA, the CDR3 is TGCACCAGCAGCTTAGGATCTAGCACAGATACGCAGTATTTT. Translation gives CTSSLGSSTDTQYF.

The CDR3 loop is CASEGQGIAGELFF. The CDR3 DNA follows: TGCGCCAGCGAAGGACAGGGAATTGCCGGGGAGCTGTTTTTT. This chain links TRBV10-2 with TRBJ2-2, with 8 bases matching TRBD1. Trimming cost V 8 bases and J 6 bases; bases outside gene matches: 8. From germline, CDR1 is WSHSY and CDR2 SAAADI. The CDR3 runs to 14 residues.

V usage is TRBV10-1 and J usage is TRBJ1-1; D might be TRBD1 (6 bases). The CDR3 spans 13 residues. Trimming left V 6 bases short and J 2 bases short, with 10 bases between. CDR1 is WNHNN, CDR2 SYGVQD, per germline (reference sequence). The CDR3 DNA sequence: TGCGCCAGCAGGGAACAGGGAAACACTGAAGCTTTCTTT. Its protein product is CASREQGNTEAFF.

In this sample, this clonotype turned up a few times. DNA for the CDR3: TGTGCCAGCAGTCCTACTAGCGGGAGGGGAAACTACGAGCAGTACTTC. Its translation is CASSPTSGRGNYEQYF. The chain recombines TRBV12-3 or TRBV12-4 with TRBJ2-7, with 13 bases aligning to TRBD2. Unmatched junction bases numbered 7, after V lost 5 bases and J lost 3 bases. The CDR3 extends over 16 amino acids.

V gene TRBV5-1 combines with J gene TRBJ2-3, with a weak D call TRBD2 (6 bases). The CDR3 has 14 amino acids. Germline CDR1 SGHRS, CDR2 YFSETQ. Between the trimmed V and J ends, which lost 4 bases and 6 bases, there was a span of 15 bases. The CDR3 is CASSAETRWDTQYF. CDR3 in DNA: TGCGCCAGCAGCGCGGAGACTAGATGGGATACGCAGTATTTT.

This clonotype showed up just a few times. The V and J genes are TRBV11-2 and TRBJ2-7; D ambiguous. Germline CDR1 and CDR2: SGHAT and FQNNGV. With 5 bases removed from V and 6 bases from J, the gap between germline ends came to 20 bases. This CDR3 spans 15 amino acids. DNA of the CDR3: TGTGCCAGCAGCGAAGCTCGCAGCCCGCCCCTCGAGCAGTACTTC. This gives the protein CASSEARSPPLEQYF.

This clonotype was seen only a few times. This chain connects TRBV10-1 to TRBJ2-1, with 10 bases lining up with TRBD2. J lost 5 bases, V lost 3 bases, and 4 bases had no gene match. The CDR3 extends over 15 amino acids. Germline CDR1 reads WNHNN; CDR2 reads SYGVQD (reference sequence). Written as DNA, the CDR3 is TGCGCCAGCAGTGAAAGCGGGAGGGCCGACAATGAGCAGTTCTTC. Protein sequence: CASSESGRADNEQFF.

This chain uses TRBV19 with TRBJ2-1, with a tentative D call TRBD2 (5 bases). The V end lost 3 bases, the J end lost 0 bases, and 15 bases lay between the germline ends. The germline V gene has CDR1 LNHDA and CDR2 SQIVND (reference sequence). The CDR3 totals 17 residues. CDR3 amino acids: CASSISVTGSSYNEQFF. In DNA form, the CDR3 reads TGTGCCAGTAGTATTTCCGTTACTGGGAGCTCCTACAATGAGCAGTTCTTC.

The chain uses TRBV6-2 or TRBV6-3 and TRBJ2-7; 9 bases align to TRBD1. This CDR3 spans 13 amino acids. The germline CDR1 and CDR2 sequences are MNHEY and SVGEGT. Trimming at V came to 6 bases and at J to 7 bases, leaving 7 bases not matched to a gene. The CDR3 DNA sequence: TGTGCCAGCAGCCACCCGACAGGGGGAGAGCAGTACTTC. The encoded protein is CASSHPTGGEQYF.

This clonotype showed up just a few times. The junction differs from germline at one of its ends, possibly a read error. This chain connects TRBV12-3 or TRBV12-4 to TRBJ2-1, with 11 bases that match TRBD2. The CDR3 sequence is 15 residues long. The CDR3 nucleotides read TGTGCCAGCAGCTTAGCGGGAGGGCCGGGGAATGAGCAGTTCTTC. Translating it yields CASSLAGGPGNEQFF.

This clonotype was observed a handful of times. The CDR3 DNA follows: TGCAGTGTTATAAGCGGGCCCTCCTACGAGCAGTACTTC. Protein sequence: CSVISGPSYEQYF. The rearrangement joins TRBV20-1 to TRBJ2-7; possibly TRBD2 for D (6 bases). V dropped 7 bases and J dropped 0 bases, with 13 bases sitting between them. Looked up from germline, CDR1 is DFQATT and CDR2 is SNEGSKA (reference sequence). The CDR3 extends over 13 amino acids.

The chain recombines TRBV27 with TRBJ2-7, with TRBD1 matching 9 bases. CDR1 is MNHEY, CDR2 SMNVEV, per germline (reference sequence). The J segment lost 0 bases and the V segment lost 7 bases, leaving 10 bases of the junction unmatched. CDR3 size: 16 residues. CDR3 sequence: CASTRTGASLSYEQYF. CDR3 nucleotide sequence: TGTGCCAGCACCAGGACAGGGGCTTCCCTCTCCTACGAGCAGTACTTC.

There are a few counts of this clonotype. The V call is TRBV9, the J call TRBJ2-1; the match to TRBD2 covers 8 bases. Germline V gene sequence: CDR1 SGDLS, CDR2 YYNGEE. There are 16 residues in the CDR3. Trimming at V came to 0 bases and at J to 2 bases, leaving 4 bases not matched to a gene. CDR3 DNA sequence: TGTGCCAGCAGCGTAGAACTAGCGGTCGCCTACAATGAGCAGTTCTTC. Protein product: CASSVELAVAYNEQFF.

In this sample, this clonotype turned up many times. The DNA of the CDR3 is TGCAGTGCTAGAGACCCTGCGAGCAATCAGCCCCAGCATTTT. Translated: CSARDPASNQPQHF. This sequence joins TRBV20-1 and TRBJ1-5, with D unclear. The CDR3 spans 14 residues. V shed 0 bases and J shed 1 base, with 7 bases lying between them. Germline-derived CDR1 and CDR2 are DFQATT and SNEGSKA (reference sequence).

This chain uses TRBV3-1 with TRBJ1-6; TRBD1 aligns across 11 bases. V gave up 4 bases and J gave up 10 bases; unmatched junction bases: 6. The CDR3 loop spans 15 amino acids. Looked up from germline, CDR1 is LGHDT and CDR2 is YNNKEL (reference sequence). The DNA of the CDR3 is TGTGCCAGCAGCCCCGGGACAGGGGGTAACTCACCCCTCCACTTT. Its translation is CASSPGTGGNSPLHF.

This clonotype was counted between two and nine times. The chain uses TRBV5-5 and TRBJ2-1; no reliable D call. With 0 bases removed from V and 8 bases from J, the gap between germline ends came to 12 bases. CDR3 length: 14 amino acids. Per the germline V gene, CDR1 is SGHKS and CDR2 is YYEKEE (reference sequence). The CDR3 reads CASSLASVLDEQFF. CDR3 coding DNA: TGTGCCAGCAGCTTGGCAAGTGTCTTGGATGAGCAGTTCTTC.

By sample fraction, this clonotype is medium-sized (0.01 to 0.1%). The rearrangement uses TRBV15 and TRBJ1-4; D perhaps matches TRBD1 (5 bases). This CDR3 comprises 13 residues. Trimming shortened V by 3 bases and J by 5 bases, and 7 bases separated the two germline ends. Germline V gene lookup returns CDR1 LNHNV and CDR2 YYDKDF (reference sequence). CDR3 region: CATSSGGNEKLFF. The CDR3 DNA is TGTGCCACCAGCAGCGGGGGGAATGAAAAACTGTTTTTT.

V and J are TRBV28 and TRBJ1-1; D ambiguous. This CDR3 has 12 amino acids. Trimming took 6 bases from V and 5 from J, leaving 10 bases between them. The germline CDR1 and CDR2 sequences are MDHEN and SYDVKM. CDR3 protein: CASSPRVTEAFF. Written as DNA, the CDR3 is TGTGCCAGCAGCCCTCGGGTGACTGAAGCTTTCTTT.

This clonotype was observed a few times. CDR3 sequence (DNA): TGTGCCAGCAGTGAATACGGGAACAGTCCGGAGCCCCAGCATTTT. Amino acids: CASSEYGNSPEPQHF. The J gene is TRBJ1-5, the V gene TRBV25-1; D not resolved. Germline V gene lookup returns CDR1 MGHDK and CDR2 SYGVNS. Trimming shortened V by 0 bases and J by 8 bases, and 14 bases separated the two germline ends. The CDR3 runs to 15 residues.

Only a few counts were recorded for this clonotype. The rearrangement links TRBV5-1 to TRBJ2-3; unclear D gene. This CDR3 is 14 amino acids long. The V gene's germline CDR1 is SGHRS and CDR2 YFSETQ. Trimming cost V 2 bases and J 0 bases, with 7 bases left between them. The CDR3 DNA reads TGCGCCAGCAGCTTCCGCACTAGCACAGATACGCAGTATTTT. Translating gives CASSFRTSTDTQYF.

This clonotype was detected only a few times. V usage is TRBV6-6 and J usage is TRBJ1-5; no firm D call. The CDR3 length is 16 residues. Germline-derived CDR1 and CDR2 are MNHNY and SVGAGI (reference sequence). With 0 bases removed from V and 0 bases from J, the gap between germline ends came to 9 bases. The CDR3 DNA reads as TGTGCCAGCAGTTACTCGGAAGGGTATAGCAATCAGCCCCAGCATTTT. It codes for CASSYSEGYSNQPQHF.